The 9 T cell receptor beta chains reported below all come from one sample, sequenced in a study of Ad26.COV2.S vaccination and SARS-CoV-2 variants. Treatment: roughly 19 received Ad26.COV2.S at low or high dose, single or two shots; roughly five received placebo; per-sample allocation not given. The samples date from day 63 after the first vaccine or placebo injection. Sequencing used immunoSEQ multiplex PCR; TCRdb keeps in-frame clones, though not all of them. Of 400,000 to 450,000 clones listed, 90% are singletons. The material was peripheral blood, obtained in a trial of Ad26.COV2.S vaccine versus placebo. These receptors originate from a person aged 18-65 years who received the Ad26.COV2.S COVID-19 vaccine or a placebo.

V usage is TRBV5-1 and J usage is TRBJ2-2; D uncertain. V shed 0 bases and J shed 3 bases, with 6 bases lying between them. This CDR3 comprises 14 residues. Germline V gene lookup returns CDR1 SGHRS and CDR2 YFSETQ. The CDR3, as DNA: TGCGCCAGCAGCTTGGAACTATACACCGGGGAGCTGTTTTTT. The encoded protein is CASSLELYTGELFF.

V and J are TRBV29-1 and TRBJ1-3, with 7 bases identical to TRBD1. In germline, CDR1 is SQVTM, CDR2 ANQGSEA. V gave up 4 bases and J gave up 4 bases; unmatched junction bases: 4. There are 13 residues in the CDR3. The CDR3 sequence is CSVAGQAGNTIYF. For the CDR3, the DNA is TGCAGCGTTGCTGGACAGGCCGGAAACACCATATATTTT.

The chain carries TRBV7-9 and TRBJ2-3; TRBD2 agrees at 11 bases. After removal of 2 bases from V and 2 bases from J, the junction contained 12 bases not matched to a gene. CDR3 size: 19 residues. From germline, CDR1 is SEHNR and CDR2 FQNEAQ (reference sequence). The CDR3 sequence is CASSLNPLAGGPITDTQYF. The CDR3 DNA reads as TGTGCCAGCAGCTTAAATCCGCTAGCGGGAGGACCTATCACAGATACGCAGTATTTT.

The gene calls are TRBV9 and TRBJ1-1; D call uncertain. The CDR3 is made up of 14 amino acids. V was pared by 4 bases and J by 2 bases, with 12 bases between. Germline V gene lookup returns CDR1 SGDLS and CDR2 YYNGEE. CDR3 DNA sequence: TGTGCCAGCAGCCTAGTAGACTCAAACACTGAAGCTTTCTTT. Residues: CASSLVDSNTEAFF.

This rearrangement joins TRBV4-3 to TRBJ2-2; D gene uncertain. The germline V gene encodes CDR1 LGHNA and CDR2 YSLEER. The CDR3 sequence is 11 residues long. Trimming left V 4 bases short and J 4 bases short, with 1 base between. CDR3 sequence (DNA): TGCGCCAGCAGCCTCACCGGGGAGCTGTTTTTT. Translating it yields CASSLTGELFF.

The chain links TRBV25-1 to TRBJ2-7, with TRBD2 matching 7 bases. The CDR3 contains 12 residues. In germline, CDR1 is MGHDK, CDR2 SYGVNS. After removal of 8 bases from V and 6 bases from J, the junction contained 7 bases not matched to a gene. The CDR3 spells CASGRGLAEQYF. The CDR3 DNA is TGTGCCAGCGGGCGGGGGTTGGCCGAGCAGTACTTC.

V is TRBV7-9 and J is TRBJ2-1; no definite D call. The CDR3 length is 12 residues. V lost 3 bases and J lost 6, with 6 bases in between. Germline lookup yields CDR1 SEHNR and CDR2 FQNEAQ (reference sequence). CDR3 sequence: CASSFDANEQFF. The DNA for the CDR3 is TGTGCCAGCAGCTTTGACGCCAATGAGCAGTTCTTC.

DNA for the CDR3: TGTGCCAGTAGTATGACTTATCCGCACGAGCAGTACTTC. Its translation is CASSMTYPHEQYF. The chain joins TRBV19 to TRBJ2-7; the D is unclear. V shed 3 bases and J shed 5 bases, with 11 bases lying between them. This CDR3 region has 13 residues. CDR1 is LNHDA, CDR2 SQIVND, per germline (reference sequence).

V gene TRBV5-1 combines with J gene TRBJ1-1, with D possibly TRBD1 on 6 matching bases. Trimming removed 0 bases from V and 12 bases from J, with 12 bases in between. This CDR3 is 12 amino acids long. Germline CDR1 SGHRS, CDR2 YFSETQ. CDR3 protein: CASSLEVGGTFF. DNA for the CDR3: TGCGCCAGCAGCTTGGAAGTAGGGGGAACTTTCTTT.